The entry below describes one T cell receptor beta chain. No antigen is known for it. No base quality values were provided; no much bigger clone lies one nucleotide off. The treatment or condition label corresponds to: about 20 received Ad26.COV2.S at low or high dose, single or two shots; five or six received placebo; per-sample allocation not given. Repertoires of vaccine and placebo recipients were sequenced from samples collected on day 63 after the first injection. In Cohort 1b, roughly 26 adults aged 18-55 years were enrolled at a single site in Boston, USA, between 29 July and 7 August 2020. Ad26.COV2.S consisted of a replication-incompetent adenovirus type 26 vector by which a prefusion-stabilized SARS-CoV-2 spike protein from the original Wuhan strain was expressed. The data belong to a study of Ad26.COV2.S vaccination and SARS-CoV-2 variants (dated by TCRdb to about 2021). About the full investigation: Vaccine-arm donors were drawn from COV1001, a multicentre, randomized, double-blind, placebo-controlled phase I-IIa trial of Ad26.COV2.S in healthy adults. Ad26.COV2.S was given intramuscularly at 5x10^10 or 1x10^11 viral particles, as a single shot or as two shots 56 days apart. TCRbeta repertoire sequencing was used to assess the specificity and breadth of SARS-CoV-2-reactive T cell receptors after Ad26.COV2.S vaccination. A total of 32 samples were included in the TCR-sequenced set, comprising approximately 20 Ad26.COV2.S vaccine recipients, 5 placebo recipients and 8 SARS-CoV-2 convalescent individuals. Trial participants were randomized into five groups of five, in which low-dose or high-dose Ad26.COV2.S was given once or twice, or placebo was given on both occasions. Investigators did not know the trial group allocation while performing experiments and assessing outcomes.

The immunoSEQ Assay was used to sequence TCRbeta CDR3 regions. After extraction, genomic DNA underwent amplification by bias-controlled multiplex PCR, followed by high-throughput sequencing. Regarding the original processing steps: To quantify the absolute abundance of each unique TCRbeta CDR3 region, sequences were collapsed and filtered. T cell fraction was estimated by normalizing TCRbeta template counts to usable DNA, which was measured by amplifying reference genes present in all nucleated cells. Repertoire TCRs were annotated as SARS-CoV-2-specific when V gene, CDR3 amino acid sequence and J gene were exactly matched to a known reactive TCR set. The reference SARS-CoV-2 TCR set came from MIRA and was filtered for enrichment in COVID-19-positive ImmuneCODE repertoires, removing public or cross-reactive TCRs. Drawing on the MIRA antigens, annotated TCRs were analysed further at the level of specific ORF or position within ORF. Breadth was defined as the number of annotated unique rearrangements divided by the total number of unique productive rearrangements, and depth was defined as the summed frequency of the annotated unique rearrangements. Two-sided Wilcoxon rank-sum tests were applied when comparing TCR breadth between groups. TCRdb took this table from immuneACCESS and kept in-frame rearrangements with V and J called. Such tables lack part of the clones; where checked against another copy, unresolved V genes explain under half of the gap, and the rest is unexplained. V and J calls and clone size are given by that table; D and trimming were obtained from the DNA. The sample yields about 260,000 clones; approximately 90% were counted once. The ten largest make up about 2.7% of the sample.

Study-wide conclusions, independent of this receptor: Substantial breadth of spike-specific CD8+ and CD4+ T cell responses was reported after vaccination. Vaccine and placebo recipients had similar non-spike TCR breadth, a finding consistent with the vaccine containing only spike. It was noted by the authors that total T cell responses may have been underestimated by the TCR breadth and depth analyses. Higher spike-specific TCR breadth was observed in Ad26.COV2.S recipients than in placebo recipients (P = 0.0014). The study was not powered for comparison of responses between vaccine doses or regimens.

This receptor was identified in a person aged 18-65 years who received the Ad26.COV2.S COVID-19 vaccine or a placebo. The sequenced sample was peripheral blood, obtained in a trial of Ad26.COV2.S vaccine versus placebo.

The nucleotide sequence is TGCGCCAGCAGCTGGGGGACAGGTGGTGGCTACAATGAGCAGTTCTTC. Its coded protein is CASSWGTGGGYNEQFF. The rearranged segments are TRBV5-1 and TRBJ2-1; 8 nucleotides in the junction match TRBD1. Looking up the germline V gene yields CDR1 SGHRS and CDR2 YFSETQ. From the cysteine through the phenylalanine, the CDR3 covers 16 amino acids. The DNA shown is the 48-base CDR3, in frame from base 1. V lost 3 bases and J lost 3 bases, and the count of bases not matched to a germline gene is 8.